This entry lists 30 T cell receptor beta chains sequenced from one sample in a study of regulatory T cells in long-lasting Graves disease. The time point denotes: newly diagnosed GD, antithyroid drugs for less than 3 months. Preparation of the TCR library used RNA extracted from PBMCs. Through Arm-PCR of CDR3 regions and iRepertoire HTBI primers, TCR beta libraries were built. Using its own MiXCR run on the multiplex PCR reads, TCRdb lists one record per CDR3 protein. The repertoire has more than 400,000 distinct CDR3 sequences, around 15% of them found once; the top ten carry approximately 11%. The sample was also linked to a second study, of T cells in Graves' hyperthyroidism and ophthalmopathy.

The sequencing here drew on peripheral blood mononuclear cells (PBMCs), taken at new diagnosis, from a patient treated with antithyroid drugs. The receptors originated from a woman aged 25-40 years with Graves disease.

This clonotype was seen many times. The rearrangement links TRBV28 to TRBJ1-2, with D perhaps TRBD1 (5 bases). The CDR3 totals 12 residues. The germline CDR1 and CDR2 sequences are MDHEN and SYDVKM. The V end lost 10 bases, the J end lost 4 bases, and 13 bases lay between the germline ends. The CDR3 DNA sequence: TGTGCCACCGACGACAGTCTCTATGGCTACACCTTC. It specifies CATDDSLYGYTF.

This clonotype was picked up many times. The rearrangement joins TRBV11-2 to TRBJ2-1; 9 positions agree with TRBD2. CDR1 is SGHAT, CDR2 FQNNGV, per germline. The CDR3 is 17 residues long. V shed 4 bases and J 2 bases; nucleotides not matched to a gene: 9. The CDR3 bases are TGTGCCAGCAGCTCGTTAGCGGGAGCGATCCCCTACAATGAGCAGTTCTTC. As protein: CASSSLAGAIPYNEQFF.

Ten or more counts support this clonotype. V gene TRBV7-9 combines with J gene TRBJ2-7; D is perhaps TRBD1 or TRBD2 (5 bases each). This CDR3 is built from 15 residues. Germline CDR1 and CDR2: SEHNR and FQNEAQ (reference sequence). V gave up 4 bases and J gave up 3 bases, with 16 bases separating them. This CDR3 reads CASSSLRGELYEQYF. The CDR3 DNA follows: TGTGCCAGCAGCTCGCTAAGAGGGGAACTCTACGAGCAGTACTTC. The whole variable domain, remainder taken from reference TRBV7-9 and TRBJ2-7, is DTGVSQNPRHKITKRGQNVTFRCDPISEHNRLYWYRQTLGQGPEFLTYFQNEAQLEKSRLLSDRFSAERPKGSFSTLEIQRTEQGDSAMYLCASSSLRGELYEQYFGPGTRLTVT.

This clonotype was counted many times. As DNA, the CDR3 is TGTGCCAGCAGTGAGGGCGGAAGCTCCTACAATGAGCAGTTCTTC. Protein sequence: CASSEGGSSYNEQFF. The V and J genes are TRBV2 and TRBJ2-1; D unresolved. CDR1 and CDR2 from the germline V gene are SNHLY and FYNNEI. Trimming stripped 3 bases from V and 0 bases from J, with 9 bases between. CDR3 length: 15 residues.

The rearrangement uses TRBV7-2 and TRBJ1-4; 10 bases map to TRBD1. V shed 4 bases, J shed 8 bases, and the junction held 7 bases outside the gene matches. CDR3 length: 15 residues. Germline CDR1 is SGHTA and CDR2 is FQGNSA. CDR3 protein: CASSSQTGGAEKLFF. CDR3 coding DNA: TGTGCCAGCAGCTCCCAGACAGGGGGCGCCGAAAAACTGTTTTTT.

The J gene is TRBJ2-1, the V gene TRBV3-1; D gene uncertain. The V gene's germline CDR1 is LGHDT and CDR2 YNNKEL (reference sequence). The CDR3 has 16 residues. V was trimmed by 4 bases and J by 2 bases, leaving 15 bases between them. CDR3 sequence (DNA): TGTGCCAGCAGCCCAGAGTCCTTAGTGGCCTACAATGAGCAGTTCTTC. Protein: CASSPESLVAYNEQFF.

This clonotype was detected ten times or more. This sequence joins TRBV6-1 and TRBJ2-7; the D gene is possibly TRBD2 (6 bases). Germline V gene sequence: CDR1 MNHNS, CDR2 SASEGT. The CDR3 extends over 14 amino acids. V was pared by 8 bases and J by 3 bases, with 17 bases between. The CDR3 sequence is CASGLGTGDYEQYF. In DNA, the CDR3 is TGTGCCAGCGGGCTGGGGACGGGAGACTACGAGCAGTACTTC.

This clonotype was seen many times. The gene calls are TRBV20-1 and TRBJ1-1, with D unresolved. In germline, CDR1 is DFQATT, CDR2 SNEGSKA (reference sequence). The ends were cut back, 4 bases at V and 1 base at J, with 16 bases in the middle. The CDR3 consists of 15 residues. The CDR3 DNA follows: TGCAGTGCTAATTCCCCTAAGGAGTCGAACACTGAAGCTTTCTTT. It codes for CSANSPKESNTEAFF.

In regard to this clonotype: A read error may explain this, as a much larger clone is one base away. V usage is TRBV9 and J usage is TRBJ2-1; TRBD1 might be the D (6 bases). Looked up from germline, CDR1 is SGDLS and CDR2 is YYNGEE. The CDR3 sequence is 14 residues long. Trimming took 4 bases from V and 10 from J, leaving 18 bases between them. CDR3 DNA: TGTGCCAGCAGCCCAGGGGTCAGTGCCTACGAGCAGTTCTTC. It translates to CASSPGVSAYEQFF.

This chain uses TRBV12-3 or TRBV12-4 with TRBJ2-1; 7 bases line up with TRBD2. Germline trimming cut 8 bases from V and 3 bases from J; bases unmatched to any gene: 4. The length of the CDR3 is 13 residues. CDR3 residues: CASGLVGYNEQFF. The CDR3 DNA reads TGTGCCAGCGGACTAGTGGGCTACAATGAGCAGTTCTTC.

This clonotype showed up just a few times. This chain connects TRBV27 to TRBJ2-1, with D unresolved. V dropped 8 bases and J dropped 8 bases, with 10 bases sitting between them. The CDR3 length is 11 residues. Germline CDR1 reads MNHEY; CDR2 reads SMNVEV (reference sequence). Written as DNA, the CDR3 is TGTGCCAGCGCCTATGCGGATGAGCAGTTCTTC. Translated: CASAYADEQFF.

In nucleotides, the CDR3 is TGTGCCATCAGTGACCCCGGGGAGCTGTTTTTT. Residues: CAISDPGELFF. V usage is TRBV10-3 and J usage is TRBJ2-2; D not certain. Per germline, CDR1 ENHRY and CDR2 SYGVKD. CDR3 length: 11 residues. V lost 3 bases and J 6 bases, leaving 2 bases between the germline ends.

This clonotype was seen a few times. The chain carries TRBV7-9 and TRBJ1-2; D not certain. The CDR3 runs 12 residues. The V and J ends lost 7 bases and 10 bases respectively, with 16 bases between them. Germline V CDR1 and CDR2: SEHNR, FQNEAQ (reference sequence). For the CDR3, the DNA is TGTGCCAGCACCCCCTTGTCGGGATTCTACACCTTC. Protein: CASTPLSGFYTF. Looking up the rest from reference TRBV7-9 and TRBJ1-2 gives the full variable domain: DTGVSQNPRHKITKRGQNVTFRCDPISEHNRLYWYRQTLGQGPEFLTYFQNEAQLEKSRLLSDRFSAERPKGSFSTLEIQRTEQGDSAMYLCASTPLSGFYTFGSGTRLTVV.

This clonotype was counted many times. The rearrangement joins TRBV5-1 to TRBJ2-7; D call uncertain. Germline-derived CDR1 and CDR2 are SGHRS and YFSETQ. CDR3 length: 12 residues. The germline V and J ends were trimmed by 1 base and 6 bases, with 8 bases remaining between them. CDR3 coding DNA: TGCGCCAGCAGCTTGTATTACGGCGAGCAGTACTTC. Protein product: CASSLYYGEQYF.

This clonotype showed up many times. The chain combines TRBV6-1 with TRBJ2-1; D gene unclear. There are 11 residues in the CDR3. V lost 6 bases and J 6 bases, leaving 6 bases between the germline ends. Germline V gene lookup returns CDR1 MNHNS and CDR2 SASEGT. DNA of the CDR3: TGTGCCAGCAGCGAACTCAATGAGCAGTTCTTC. This encodes CASSELNEQFF.

This clonotype occurred once. Being one base from a much bigger clone, this may be a read error. This chain joins TRBV18 and TRBJ2-5; 12 bases align to TRBD1. The germline V gene encodes CDR1 KGHSH and CDR2 LQKENI. This CDR3 spans 15 amino acids. In DNA, the CDR3 is TGTGCCAGCTCAAGAGGGACAGGGGGCAAAGAGGCCCAGTACTTC. Residues: CASSRGTGGKEAQYF.

The V call is TRBV20-1, the J call TRBJ2-7; a possible D gene is TRBD2 (6 bases). Germline V gene sequence: CDR1 DFQATT, CDR2 SNEGSKA (reference sequence). The V and J ends lost 6 bases and 1 base respectively, with 19 bases between them. This CDR3 is built from 15 residues. CDR3 sequence: CSAPRGASVSYEQYF. CDR3 DNA sequence: TGCAGTGCACCCCGCGGGGCTAGCGTATCCTACGAGCAGTACTTC.

This clonotype was counted a single time. This chain uses TRBV20-1 with TRBJ2-2; D not resolved. The germline V and J ends were trimmed by 7 bases and 5 bases, with 17 bases remaining between them. Germline V lookup: CDR1 DFQATT, CDR2 SNEGSKA (reference sequence). This CDR3 spans 14 amino acids. In DNA, the CDR3 is TGCAGTGTCTCTGGCTCCATACTAACCGGGGAGCTGTTTTTT. Protein sequence: CSVSGSILTGELFF.

This clonotype was counted between two and nine times. V usage is TRBV15 and J usage is TRBJ1-5, with 8 positions matching TRBD1. V lost 2 bases and J lost 7; bases outside the gene matches: 7. The CDR3 spans 15 residues. The V gene's germline CDR1 is LNHNV and CDR2 YYDKDF (reference sequence). The DNA for the CDR3 is TGTGCCACCAGCAGAAAAAGACAGGGGCTCCAGCCCCAGCATTTT. Amino acid sequence: CATSRKRQGLQPQHF.

In its sample, this clonotype was seen a few times. This chain links TRBV7-2 with TRBJ2-1, with 12 positions matching TRBD2. The CDR3 is 17 amino acids. The germline V gene encodes CDR1 SGHTA and CDR2 FQGNSA. V lost 1 base to trimming and J lost 7 bases; unmatched junction nucleotides: 8. The CDR3 here is CASSLGGLAGGPNEQFF. The DNA of the CDR3 is TGTGCCAGCAGCTTAGGGGGCCTAGCGGGAGGGCCAAATGAGCAGTTCTTC.

The table lists this clonotype with many counts. V and J are TRBV20-1 and TRBJ2-1, with D tentatively TRBD2 (5 bases). The CDR3 has 13 residues. CDR1 DFQATT and CDR2 SNEGSKA come from the germline V gene (reference sequence). V lost 0 bases to trimming and J lost 14 bases, with 17 bases between them. Written as DNA, the CDR3 is TGCAGTGCTAGAGATTTACTAGTTAAGTTAGAGTTCTTC. Its protein is CSARDLLVKLEFF.

This clonotype was counted many times. The rearrangement links TRBV7-9 to TRBJ2-1; TRBD1 aligns across 9 bases. The germline V gene has CDR1 SEHNR and CDR2 FQNEAQ (reference sequence). The CDR3 spans 18 residues. V lost 5 bases, J lost 1 base, and 12 bases stayed unmatched. The CDR3 sequence: CASSTRDREFRSYNEQFF. The CDR3 DNA reads TGTGCCAGCAGCACCCGGGACAGGGAGTTTCGTTCCTACAATGAGCAGTTCTTC.

The CDR3 coding sequence is TGTGCCAGGCCCGAGCAGTTCTTC. It codes for CARPEQFF. The chain is built from TRBV6-1 and TRBJ2-1, with D unclear. The V end lost 9 bases, the J end lost 10 bases, and 4 bases lay between the germline ends. This CDR3 has 8 amino acids. CDR1 and CDR2 from the germline V gene are MNHNS and SASEGT.

There are many counts of this clonotype. J is TRBJ2-7 and V is TRBV28, with TRBD1 matching 7 bases. The CDR3 runs to 14 residues. Germline CDR1 and CDR2: MDHEN and SYDVKM. V was clipped by 6 bases and J by 3 bases; unmatched bases: 8. CDR3 in amino acids: CASSRDRVFYEQYF. The CDR3, as DNA: TGTGCCAGCAGCAGAGACAGGGTTTTCTACGAGCAGTACTTC.

In this sample, this clonotype turned up many times. The chain carries TRBV20-1 and TRBJ2-7; TRBD1 matches at 8 bases. V lost 7 bases and J lost 5; bases outside the gene matches: 4. The CDR3 extends over 11 amino acids. From germline, CDR1 is DFQATT and CDR2 SNEGSKA (reference sequence). CDR3 DNA: TGCAGTGGCAGGGGGCCCAACGAGCAGTACTTC. Protein product: CSGRGPNEQYF.

This clonotype came up a few times. The chain joins TRBV20-1 to TRBJ2-2; D is unclear. Trimming removed 7 bases from V and 0 bases from J, with 6 bases in between. The CDR3 is 12 residues long. The germline CDR1 and CDR2 sequences are DFQATT and SNEGSKA (reference sequence). CDR3 coding DNA: TGCAGTGGAGTTACGAACACCGGGGAGCTGTTTTTT. Translated, it gives CSGVTNTGELFF.

This clonotype was seen more than once but under ten times. The rearrangement joins TRBV15 to TRBJ1-2, with 7 bases identical to TRBD1. CDR3 size: 16 residues. Looked up from germline, CDR1 is LNHNV and CDR2 is YYDKDF (reference sequence). V shed 0 bases, J shed 0 bases, and the junction held 4 bases outside the gene matches. CDR3 residues: CATSRDRDSTNYGYTF. CDR3 nucleotides: TGTGCCACCAGCAGAGATCGGGACAGTACTAACTATGGCTACACCTTC.

This clonotype was seen ten or more times. This chain links TRBV7-8 with TRBJ2-6, with D maybe TRBD1 (6 bases). V lost 6 bases and J lost 0, with 12 bases in between. Germline V lookup: CDR1 SGHVS, CDR2 FQNEAQ. The CDR3 runs to 16 residues. The CDR3 is CASRPTGISGANVLTF. In DNA, the CDR3 is TGTGCCAGCAGGCCTACAGGGATCTCTGGGGCCAACGTCCTGACTTTC.

The rearrangement links TRBV7-2 to TRBJ2-1; D gene unclear. From germline, CDR1 is SGHTA and CDR2 FQGNSA. The CDR3 spans 13 residues. Between the trimmed V and J ends, which lost 5 bases and 6 bases, there was a span of 11 bases. The CDR3 region has the DNA TGTGCCAGCAGCGCCCTTCTAGGCAATGAGCAGTTCTTC. It translates to CASSALLGNEQFF.

This clonotype was seen many times. The V call is TRBV30, the J call TRBJ1-3, with a tentative D call TRBD1 (5 bases). The germline V gene has CDR1 GTSNPN and CDR2 SVGIG (reference sequence). CDR3 length: 17 amino acids. The V gene lost 3 bases and the J gene lost 0 bases, with 18 bases spanning the gap. CDR3 nucleotides: TGTGCCTGGAGGGGTAAGCCGGGACTCAGCTCTGGAAACACCATATATTTT. As protein: CAWRGKPGLSSGNTIYF.